Shown below are 14 T cell receptor beta chains from a single sample sequenced in a study of regulatory T cells in long-lasting Graves disease (dated by TCRdb to the early 2020s). What this sample's time point label stands for: newly diagnosed GD, antithyroid drugs for less than 3 months. RNA was extracted from PBMCs in TRIzol for both TCR sequencing and RNA sequencing. Library method: multiplex PCR. Instrument on record: Illumina HiSeq 4000. iRepertoire HTBI primers and Arm-PCR amplification of CDR3 regions were used to construct TCR beta libraries. The raw public reads went through TCRdb reprocessing: fastp at Q25, MiXCR clone calling, in-frame beta chains kept. Duplicate CDR3 protein sequences are folded into a single record with the most common DNA and genes. The sample profile shows 450,000 to 700,000 distinct CDR3 sequences; less than 15% of them were found once. The top ten clones comprise 10% of the sample.

These data were also filed under a second study, of T cells in Graves' hyperthyroidism and ophthalmopathy.

The sample consisted of peripheral blood mononuclear cells (PBMCs), taken at new diagnosis, from a patient treated with antithyroid drugs. The receptors derive from a young man with Graves disease. Donor details come from another sample of the same person, matched by shared clones.

This clonotype was found many times. V usage is TRBV27 and J usage is TRBJ1-1, with D perhaps matching TRBD1 (5 bases). Germline CDR1 reads MNHEY; CDR2 reads SMNVEV (reference sequence). The CDR3 runs 14 residues. The V gene lost 0 bases and the J gene lost 4 bases, with 9 bases spanning the gap. The CDR3 protein is CASSLSRVGTEAFF. The CDR3 bases are TGTGCCAGCAGTTTATCCAGGGTGGGCACTGAAGCTTTCTTT.

V usage is TRBV25-1 and J usage is TRBJ1-3; D is unclear. The CDR3 covers 15 residues. CDR1 MGHDK and CDR2 SYGVNS come from the germline V gene. Trimming left V 3 bases short and J 0 bases short, with 9 bases between. The CDR3 DNA reads TGTGCCAGCAGTGAGTACGCAAGCTCTGGAAACACCATATATTTT. Encoded protein: CASSEYASSGNTIYF.

This clonotype was seen a few times. Germline is not matched at one junction end, which may reflect a read error. V and J are TRBV11-1 and TRBJ2-3; D ambiguous. Germline V lookup: CDR1 SGHAT, CDR2 FQDESV (reference sequence). The length of the CDR3 is 13 residues. The CDR3, as DNA: TGTGCCAGCAGCCTGGCCCCGTCAGATACGAAGTATTTT. The encoded protein is CASSLAPSDTKYF. Full variable domain (remainder filled in from reference TRBV11-1 and TRBJ2-3): EAEVAQSPRYKITEKSQAVAFWCDPISGHATLYWYRQILGQGPELLVQFQDESVVDDSQLPKDRFSAERLKGVDSTLKIQPAELGDSAMYLCASSLAPSDTKYFGPGTRLTVL.

The V gene is TRBV29-1, the J gene TRBJ2-5; TRBD2 might be the D (6 bases). This CDR3 contains 15 residues. CDR1 is SQVTM and CDR2 is ANQGSEA in the germline V gene. The V end lost 1 base, the J end lost 2 bases, and 14 bases lay between the germline ends. CDR3 nucleotide sequence: TGCAGCGTTGAAGGTGGGCGGGACTTACAAGAGACCCAGTACTTC. Encoded protein: CSVEGGRDLQETQYF.

This clonotype was seen only a few times. The gene calls are TRBV7-9 and TRBJ2-2; D gene unclear. V was shortened by 5 bases and J by 3 bases, with 13 bases between the two germline ends. The germline CDR1 and CDR2 sequences are SEHNR and FQNEAQ (reference sequence). This CDR3 comprises 15 residues. The CDR3 sequence is CASSPLPGYTGELFF. The DNA for the CDR3 is TGTGCCAGCAGCCCGCTTCCTGGCTACACCGGGGAGCTGTTTTTT.

There are many counts of this clonotype. The J gene is TRBJ2-7, the V gene TRBV10-3, with a weak D call TRBD1 (5 bases). This CDR3 has 12 residues. Germline V gene lookup returns CDR1 ENHRY and CDR2 SYGVKD. V was clipped by 6 bases and J by 7 bases, with 13 bases between them. CDR3 coding DNA: TGTGCCATCAGCAGGGATGGATGGGAGCAGTACTTC. This gives the protein CAISRDGWEQYF.

There are many counts of this clonotype. The rearrangement links TRBV12-3 or TRBV12-4 to TRBJ1-5; no clear D gene. The CDR3 extends over 13 amino acids. Between the trimmed V and J ends, which lost 7 bases and 0 bases, there was a span of 7 bases. CDR3 nucleotides: TGTGCCAGCACGGGATCTAGCAATCAGCCCCAGCATTTT. It is translated as CASTGSSNQPQHF.

This clonotype was seen ten or more times. The chain recombines TRBV27 with TRBJ2-7; tentatively, D is TRBD2 (6 bases). The CDR3 covers 18 residues. Trimming cost V 6 bases and J 6 bases, with 30 bases left between them. From germline, CDR1 is MNHEY and CDR2 SMNVEV (reference sequence). CDR3 loop: CASSPNLFPGEGYGEQYF. The CDR3 DNA sequence: TGTGCCAGCAGCCCAAACCTCTTTCCGGGAGAGGGGTATGGCGAGCAGTACTTC.

The chain couples TRBV5-1 to TRBJ2-7; D is uncertain. The CDR3 totals 14 residues. The germline V and J ends were trimmed by 2 bases and 5 bases, with 14 bases remaining between them. Looked up from germline, CDR1 is SGHRS and CDR2 is YFSETQ. The chain's CDR3 is CASSFGDITHEQYF. DNA for the CDR3: TGCGCCAGCAGCTTTGGAGATATCACCCACGAGCAGTACTTC.

The gene calls are TRBV14 and TRBJ2-5, with TRBD1 identical over 10 bases. The J segment lost 5 bases and the V segment lost 3 bases, leaving 6 bases of the junction unmatched. Germline loops: CDR1 SGHDN, CDR2 FVKESK. This CDR3 has 15 amino acids. The CDR3 loop reads CASSQLGQGTETQYF. The DNA of the CDR3 is TGTGCCAGCAGCCAGTTGGGACAGGGGACGGAGACCCAGTACTTC.

This clonotype was counted between two and nine times. V gene TRBV9 combines with J gene TRBJ2-1; D unresolved. V lost 2 bases, J lost 4 bases, and 13 bases lay in between. Germline V gene lookup returns CDR1 SGDLS and CDR2 YYNGEE. The CDR3 spans 15 residues. DNA for the CDR3: TGTGCCAGCAGCGTTCTCCCGTTGGGTTACAATGAGCAGTTCTTC. This sequence encodes CASSVLPLGYNEQFF. Full variable domain (remainder filled in from reference TRBV9 and TRBJ2-1): DSGVTQTPKHLITATGQRVTLRCSPRSGDLSVYWYQQSLDQGLQFLIQYYNGEERAKGNILERFSAQQFPDLHSELNLSSLELGDSALYFCASSVLPLGYNEQFFGPGTRLTVL.

This clonotype was detected many times. V is TRBV12-3 or TRBV12-4 and J is TRBJ1-5; weak D call: TRBD1 (5 bases). The CDR3 extends over 14 amino acids. Trimming took off 1 base at V and 9 bases at J, with 13 bases between the two ends. The CDR3 DNA reads as TGTGCCAGCAGTTTAGATGGGGGGACGGGGCCCCAGCATTTT. Translating it yields CASSLDGGTGPQHF.

This clonotype has a count of ten or more. This chain joins TRBV12-3 or TRBV12-4 and TRBJ1-3, with 10 bases matching TRBD1. V lost 4 bases, J lost 1 base, and 7 bases stayed unmatched. CDR3 length: 17 amino acids. CDR3 sequence reads: CASSSPRQGASGNTIYF. For the CDR3, the DNA is TGTGCCAGCAGTTCCCCTCGACAGGGGGCTTCTGGAAACACCATATATTTT.

Of note for this clonotype: At one end the junction does not follow the germline gene, possibly because of a read error. V is TRBV4-1 and J is TRBJ1-1, with D perhaps TRBD1 (6 bases). This CDR3 is 17 amino acids long. The germline V gene encodes CDR1 MGHRA and CDR2 YSYEKL. CDR3 sequence: CASSHVGRGARNTEAFF. The CDR3, as DNA: TGCGCCAGTAGCCACGTCGGACGGGGGGCTCGGAACACTGAAGCTTTCTTT.